Following are 20 T cell receptor beta chains from one sample sequenced in a study of Ad26.COV2.S vaccination and SARS-CoV-2 variants. As for treatment: about 20 received Ad26.COV2.S at low or high dose, single or two shots; about 5 received placebo; per-sample allocation not given. Sampling was performed 63 days after the first vaccine or placebo injection. The assay was immunoSEQ multiplex PCR, and TCRdb's table has in-frame clones only and misses some. The table has roughly 700,000 clones, roughly 90% seen once. Sequenced here: peripheral blood, sampled in a trial of Ad26.COV2.S vaccine versus placebo. The receptors here all came from a person between 18 and 65 years old who received the Ad26.COV2.S COVID-19 vaccine or a placebo.

The rearrangement uses TRBV6-5 and TRBJ1-3, with D possibly matching TRBD1 (6 bases). The germline V gene has CDR1 MNHEY and CDR2 SVGAGI. The V gene lost 7 bases and the J gene lost 2 bases, with 15 bases spanning the gap. The length of the CDR3 is 15 residues. The chain's CDR3 is CASTTQGGAGNTIYF. CDR3 nucleotides: TGTGCCAGCACCACACAGGGAGGTGCTGGAAACACCATATATTTT.

The genes are TRBV7-9 and TRBJ1-4; TRBD1 aligns across 7 bases. Per the germline V gene, CDR1 is SEHNR and CDR2 is FQNEAQ (reference sequence). CDR3 length: 16 residues. J was trimmed by 4 bases and V by 0 bases; bases with no gene match: 5. CDR3: CASSLAETGYNEKLFF. The CDR3 region has the DNA TGTGCCAGCAGCTTAGCCGAGACAGGGTATAATGAAAAACTGTTTTTT.

The chain recombines TRBV7-3 with TRBJ1-6; a possible D gene is TRBD1 (6 bases). This CDR3 has 15 amino acids. Per germline, CDR1 SGHTA and CDR2 FQGTGA. V lost 7 bases, J lost 10 bases, and 20 bases lay in between. This CDR3 is CASNHPGTRDSPLHF. The CDR3, as DNA: TGTGCCAGCAACCACCCCGGGACAAGGGACTCACCCCTCCACTTT.

V gene TRBV6-5 combines with J gene TRBJ1-2; 7 bases fit TRBD1. With V trimmed by 0 bases and J by 4 bases, 2 bases remained unmatched. CDR1 is MNHEY, CDR2 SVGAGI, per germline. The CDR3 spans 14 residues. CDR3 DNA sequence: TGTGCCAGCAGTTACTCGAACAGGGGCTATGGCTACACCTTC. Translating it yields CASSYSNRGYGYTF.

This sequence joins TRBV24-1 and TRBJ2-1; 7 bases match TRBD1. The V segment lost 4 bases and the J segment 12 bases; nucleotides outside the gene matches: 8. Germline CDR1 reads KGHDR; CDR2 reads SFDVKD. The CDR3 length is 13 residues. The CDR3 sequence: CATSDFTGAGQFF. The DNA for the CDR3 is TGTGCCACCAGTGACTTCACAGGGGCTGGGCAGTTCTTC.

The gene calls are TRBV18 and TRBJ1-5; D is possibly TRBD1 (5 bases). There are 15 residues in the CDR3. The V end lost 2 bases, the J end lost 9 bases, and 17 bases lay between the germline ends. In germline, CDR1 is KGHSH, CDR2 LQKENI. The DNA for the CDR3 is TGTGCCAGCTCACCATGGGGCCAAGAAGGGCGGCCCCAGCATTTT. Its translation is CASSPWGQEGRPQHF.

The chain couples TRBV5-1 to TRBJ2-5; D might be TRBD2 (5 bases). The CDR3 totals 14 residues. Germline CDR1 is SGHRS and CDR2 is YFSETQ. V was shortened by 4 bases and J by 2 bases, with 12 bases between the two germline ends. The CDR3 loop reads CASSPWGEQETQYF. In DNA, the CDR3 is TGCGCCAGCAGCCCCTGGGGAGAGCAAGAGACCCAGTACTTC.

The genes are TRBV24-1 and TRBJ2-2, with 11 bases lining up with TRBD2. V lost 4 bases, J lost 7 bases, and 7 bases stayed unmatched. The CDR3 consists of 16 residues. Germline V lookup: CDR1 KGHDR, CDR2 SFDVKD. The CDR3 DNA follows: TGTGCCACCAGTGAAAATAGCGGGAGGGCCAACGGGGAGCTGTTTTTT. Translation gives CATSENSGRANGELFF.

The chain joins TRBV3-1 (or the pseudogene TRBV3-2) to TRBJ2-7; TRBD2 might be the D (6 bases). V was clipped by 3 bases and J by 2 bases, with 11 bases between them. The CDR3 has 14 residues. Per germline, CDR1 LGHDT and CDR2 YNNKEL (reference sequence). Here the CDR3 DNA reads TGTGCCAGCAGCCAGTTAGCGGTGACCTACGAGCAGTACTTC. Translating gives CASSQLAVTYEQYF.

J is TRBJ2-5 and V is TRBV3-1 (or the pseudogene TRBV3-2); D not certain. Trimming took 0 bases from V and 6 from J, leaving 5 bases between them. CDR1 LGHDT and CDR2 YNNKEL come from the germline V gene (reference sequence). CDR3 length: 12 amino acids. The CDR3 here is CASSQDMKTQYF. The CDR3 nucleotides are TGTGCCAGCAGCCAAGATATGAAGACCCAGTACTTC.

The gene calls are TRBV6-6 and TRBJ1-4; D is ambiguous. Per the germline V gene, CDR1 is MNHNY and CDR2 is SVGAGI (reference sequence). The length of the CDR3 is 14 residues. Trimming took off 6 bases at V and 3 bases at J, with 11 bases between the two ends. CDR3: CASRDYGPNEKLFF. The CDR3 nucleotides are TGTGCCAGCAGGGACTACGGACCTAATGAAAAACTGTTTTTT.

This clone was counted once. The V call is TRBV9, the J call TRBJ1-1; D not resolved. Trimming cost V 0 bases and J 0 bases, with 9 bases left between them. Germline V CDR1 and CDR2: SGDLS, YYNGEE. The CDR3 consists of 15 residues. CDR3 sequence: CASSVAAGMNTEAFF. Written as DNA, the CDR3 is TGTGCCAGCAGCGTAGCGGCAGGAATGAACACTGAAGCTTTCTTT.

The J gene is TRBJ2-5, the V gene TRBV18; 7 bases agree with TRBD1. The trim removed 5 bases at V and 4 bases at J, leaving 7 bases unmatched. Germline lookup yields CDR1 KGHSH and CDR2 LQKENI. The CDR3 is 14 residues long. The CDR3 protein is CASSSAGGRETQYF. The DNA of the CDR3 is TGTGCCAGCTCAAGCGCAGGGGGAAGAGAGACCCAGTACTTC.

CDR3 in amino acids: CASTLGTGADTQYF. The CDR3, as DNA: TGTGCCAGCACCCTCGGGACAGGGGCAGATACGCAGTATTTT. This chain connects TRBV5-8 to TRBJ2-3; 10 nucleotides agree with TRBD1. The germline CDR1 and CDR2 sequences are SGHTS and YDEGEE. Losses at the gene ends were 6 bases for V and 4 bases for J; bases not matched to a gene: 5. This CDR3 contains 14 residues.

The V call is TRBV6-5, the J call TRBJ1-1; perhaps TRBD1 as D (5 bases). V lost 2 bases to trimming and J lost 11 bases, with 12 bases between them. This CDR3 has 12 amino acids. Germline CDR1 reads MNHEY; CDR2 reads SVGAGI. The CDR3: CASSYIGGGAFF. The CDR3 DNA is TGTGCCAGCAGTTACATCGGGGGAGGCGCTTTCTTT.

This chain uses TRBV27 with TRBJ2-7, with 8 bases matching TRBD2. In germline, CDR1 is MNHEY, CDR2 SMNVEV (reference sequence). Trimming removed 8 bases from V and 2 bases from J; junction bases left unmatched: 11. CDR3 size: 15 residues. Here the CDR3 reads CASAGGAGGAYEQYF. CDR3 DNA sequence: TGTGCCAGCGCCGGCGGGGCGGGAGGAGCCTACGAGCAGTACTTC.

The V call is TRBV6-6, the J call TRBJ2-2; D unclear. The CDR3 loop spans 13 amino acids. The V gene lost 6 bases and the J gene lost 6 bases, with 11 bases spanning the gap. Per the germline V gene, CDR1 is MNHNY and CDR2 is SVGAGI (reference sequence). This chain's CDR3 is CASSSPGSGELFF. As DNA, the CDR3 is TGTGCCAGCAGCAGCCCAGGTTCCGGGGAGCTGTTTTTT.

The chain carries TRBV6-5 and TRBJ1-1; a possible D gene is TRBD1 (6 bases). V lost 4 bases and J 3 bases, leaving 9 bases between the germline ends. This CDR3 has 13 amino acids. Germline assignment: CDR1 MNHEY and CDR2 SVGAGI. CDR3 sequence: CASSLQGYTEAFF. Written as DNA, the CDR3 is TGTGCCAGCAGTTTACAGGGTTACACTGAAGCTTTCTTT.

Only one count was recorded for this clone. The rearrangement links TRBV7-6 to TRBJ2-3, with D tentatively TRBD1 (6 bases). The CDR3 covers 13 residues. Germline V gene data show CDR1 as SGHVS and CDR2 as FNYEAQ. The V end was cut by 0 bases, the J end by 7 bases, with 8 bases between. CDR3 in amino acids: CASSLAGQNTQYF. For the CDR3, the DNA is TGTGCCAGCAGCTTAGCCGGACAGAATACGCAGTATTTT.

J is TRBJ1-2 and V is TRBV10-3, with unresolved D. There are 13 residues in the CDR3. Germline assignment: CDR1 ENHRY and CDR2 SYGVKD. V lost 4 bases and J lost 10, with 16 bases in between. CDR3 residues: CAISVETNAAYTF. CDR3 DNA: TGTGCCATCAGTGTGGAGACCAATGCGGCCTACACCTTC.